The text below deals with one T cell receptor (beta chain). These data come from a study of blood T cell repertoires in COVID-19. As for the study in general: PBMCs, B-cell-depleted T cells, or T cells were the source of the cDNA or gDNA that made up the material.

Method: immunoSEQ multiplex PCR; TCRdb's copy keeps in-frame clones and lacks some. The sample records 350,000 to 450,000 clones, around 87% being singletons. The sample was peripheral blood. The TCR was taken from a woman in her sixties with COVID-19, enrolled during active disease.

The DNA for the CDR3 is TGTGCCAGCAGCACTAGCGGGGGGGCCTGGGAGACCCAGTACTTC. It codes for CASSTSGGAWETQYF. The rearrangement uses TRBV5-5 and TRBJ2-5, with TRBD2 matching over 13 bases. V lost 4 bases, J lost 5 bases, and 5 bases stayed unmatched. The CDR3 runs to 15 residues. Germline V lookup: CDR1 SGHKS, CDR2 YYEKEE (reference sequence).